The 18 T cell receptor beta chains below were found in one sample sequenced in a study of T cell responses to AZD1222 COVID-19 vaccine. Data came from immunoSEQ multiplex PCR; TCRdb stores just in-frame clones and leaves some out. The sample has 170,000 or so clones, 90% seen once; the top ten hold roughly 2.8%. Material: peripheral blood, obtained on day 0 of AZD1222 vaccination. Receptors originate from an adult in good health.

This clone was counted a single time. The CDR3 DNA reads TGCGCCAGCAGCCAGGGGACAGGGGGCGAGAATGAAAAACTGTTTTTT. Its translation is CASSQGTGGENEKLFF. The rearrangement links TRBV4-3 to TRBJ1-4; 12 bases fit TRBD1. The CDR3 has 16 residues. Trimming removed 3 bases from V and 5 bases from J; junction bases left unmatched: 4. CDR1 LGHNA and CDR2 YSLEER come from the germline V gene.

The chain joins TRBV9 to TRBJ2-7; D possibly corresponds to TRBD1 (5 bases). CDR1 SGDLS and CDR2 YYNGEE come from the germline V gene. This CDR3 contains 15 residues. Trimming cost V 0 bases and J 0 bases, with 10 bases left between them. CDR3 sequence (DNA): TGTGCCAGCAGCGTAGGTATGGGGCTCTCCTACGAGCAGTACTTC. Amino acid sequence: CASSVGMGLSYEQYF.

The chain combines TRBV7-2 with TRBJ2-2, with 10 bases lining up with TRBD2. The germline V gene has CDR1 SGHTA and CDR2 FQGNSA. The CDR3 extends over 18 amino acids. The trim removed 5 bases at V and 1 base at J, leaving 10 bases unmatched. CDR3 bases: TGTGCCAGCAGCCCCCGGGGAGCGGGGGGGGTGAACACCGGGGAGCTGTTTTTT. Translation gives CASSPRGAGGVNTGELFF.

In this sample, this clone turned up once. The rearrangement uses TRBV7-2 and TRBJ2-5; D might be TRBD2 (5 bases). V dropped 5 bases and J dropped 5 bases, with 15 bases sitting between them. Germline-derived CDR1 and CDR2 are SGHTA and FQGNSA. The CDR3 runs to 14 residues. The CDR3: CASSPAGSWETQYF. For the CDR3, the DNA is TGTGCCAGCAGCCCCGCGGGTAGCTGGGAGACCCAGTACTTC.

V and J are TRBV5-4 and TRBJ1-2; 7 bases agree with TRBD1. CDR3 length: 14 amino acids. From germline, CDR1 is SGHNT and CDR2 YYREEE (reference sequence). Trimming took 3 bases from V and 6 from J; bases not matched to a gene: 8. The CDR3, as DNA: TGTGCCAGCAGCTCTCAGGGGGGGTCACATGGCTACACCTTC. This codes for CASSSQGGSHGYTF.

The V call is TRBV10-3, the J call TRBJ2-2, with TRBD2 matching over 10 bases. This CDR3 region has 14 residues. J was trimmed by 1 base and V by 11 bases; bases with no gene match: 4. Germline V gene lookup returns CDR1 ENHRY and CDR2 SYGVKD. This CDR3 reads CAASSGGNTGELFF. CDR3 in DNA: TGTGCCGCCTCTAGCGGGGGGAACACCGGGGAGCTGTTTTTT.

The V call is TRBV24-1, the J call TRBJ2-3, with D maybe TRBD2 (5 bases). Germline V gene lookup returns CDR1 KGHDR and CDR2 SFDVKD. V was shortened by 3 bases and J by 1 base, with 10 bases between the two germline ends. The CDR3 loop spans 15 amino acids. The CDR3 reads CATSDPSGRTDTQYF. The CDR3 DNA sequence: TGTGCCACCAGTGATCCGAGCGGCCGCACAGATACGCAGTATTTT.

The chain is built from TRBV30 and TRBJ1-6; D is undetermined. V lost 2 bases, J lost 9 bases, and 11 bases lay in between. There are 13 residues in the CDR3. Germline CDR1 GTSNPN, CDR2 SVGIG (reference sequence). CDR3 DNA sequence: TGTGCCTGGAGTACCGGACGGGGTTCACCCCTCCACTTT. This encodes CAWSTGRGSPLHF.

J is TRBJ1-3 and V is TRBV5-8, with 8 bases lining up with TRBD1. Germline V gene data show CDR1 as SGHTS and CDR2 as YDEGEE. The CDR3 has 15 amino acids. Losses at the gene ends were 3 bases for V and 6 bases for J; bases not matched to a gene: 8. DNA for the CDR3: TGTGCCAGCAGCTCTGACAGGGGTGGAGAAAACACCATATATTTT. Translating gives CASSSDRGGENTIYF.

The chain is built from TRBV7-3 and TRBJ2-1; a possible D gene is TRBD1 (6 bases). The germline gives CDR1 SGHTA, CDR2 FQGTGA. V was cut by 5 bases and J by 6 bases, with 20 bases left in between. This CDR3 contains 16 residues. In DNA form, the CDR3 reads TGTGCCAGCAGCCTCTCCCCCCTGATCAGGGGCAATGAGCAGTTCTTC. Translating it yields CASSLSPLIRGNEQFF.

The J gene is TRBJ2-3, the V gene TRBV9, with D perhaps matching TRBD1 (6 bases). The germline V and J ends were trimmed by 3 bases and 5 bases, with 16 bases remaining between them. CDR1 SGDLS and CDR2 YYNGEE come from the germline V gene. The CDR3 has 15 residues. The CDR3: CASSGSSGALDTQYF. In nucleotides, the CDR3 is TGTGCCAGCAGCGGGTCGTCAGGGGCGCTAGATACGCAGTATTTT.

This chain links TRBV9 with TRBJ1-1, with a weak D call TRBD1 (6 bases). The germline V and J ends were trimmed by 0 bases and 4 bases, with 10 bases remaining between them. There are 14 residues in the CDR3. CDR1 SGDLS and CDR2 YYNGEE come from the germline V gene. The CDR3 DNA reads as TGTGCCAGCAGCGTAGGAGGGGGGCGCACTGAAGCTTTCTTT. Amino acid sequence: CASSVGGGRTEAFF.

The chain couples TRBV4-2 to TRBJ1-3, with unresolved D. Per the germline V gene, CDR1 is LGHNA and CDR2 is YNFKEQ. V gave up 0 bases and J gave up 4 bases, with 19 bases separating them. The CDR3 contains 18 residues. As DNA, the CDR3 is TGTGCCAGCAGCCAAGAGAGAATCACACCCGCCGGCGGAAACACCATATATTTT. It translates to CASSQERITPAGGNTIYF.

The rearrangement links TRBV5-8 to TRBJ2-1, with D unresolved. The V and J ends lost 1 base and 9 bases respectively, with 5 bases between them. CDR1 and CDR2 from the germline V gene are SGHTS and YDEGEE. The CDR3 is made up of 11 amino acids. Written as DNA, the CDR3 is TGTGCCAGCAGCTTGATAGGTGAGCAGTTCTTC. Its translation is CASSLIGEQFF.

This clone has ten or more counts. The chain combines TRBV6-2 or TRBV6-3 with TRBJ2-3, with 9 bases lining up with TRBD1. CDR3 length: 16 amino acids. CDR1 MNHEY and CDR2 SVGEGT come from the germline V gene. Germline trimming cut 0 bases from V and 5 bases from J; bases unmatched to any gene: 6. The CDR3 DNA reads TGTGCCAGCAGTTACTCGACGGGGACAGGGAAAGATACGCAGTATTTT. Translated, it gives CASSYSTGTGKDTQYF.

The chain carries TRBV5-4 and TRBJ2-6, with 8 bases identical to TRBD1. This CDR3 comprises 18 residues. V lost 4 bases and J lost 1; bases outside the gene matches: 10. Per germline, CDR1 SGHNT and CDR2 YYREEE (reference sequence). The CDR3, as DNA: TGTGCCAGCAGCCTGGCGGGACAGGCGTTATCTGGGGCCAACGTCCTGACTTTC. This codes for CASSLAGQALSGANVLTF. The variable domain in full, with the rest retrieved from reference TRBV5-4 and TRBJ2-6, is ETGVTQSPTHLIKTRGQQVTLRCSSQSGHNTVSWYQQALGQGPQFIFQYYREEENGRGNFPPRFSGLQFPNYSSELNVNALELDDSALYLCASSLAGQALSGANVLTFGAGSRLTVL.

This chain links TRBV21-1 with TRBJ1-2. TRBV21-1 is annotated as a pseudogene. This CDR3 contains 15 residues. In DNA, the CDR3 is TGTGCCAGCAGCAAGGGCACGGGGGCTGATGGTGGCTACACCTTC. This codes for CASSKGTGADGGYTF.

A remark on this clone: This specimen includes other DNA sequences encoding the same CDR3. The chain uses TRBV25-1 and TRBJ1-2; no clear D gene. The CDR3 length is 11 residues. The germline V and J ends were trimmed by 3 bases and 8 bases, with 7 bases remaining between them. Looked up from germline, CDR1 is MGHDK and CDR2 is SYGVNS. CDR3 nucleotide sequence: TGTGCCAGCAGTGAGCAAGGGGGCTACACCTTC. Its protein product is CASSEQGGYTF.